The T cell receptor beta chain described here comes from a study of cytomegalovirus exposure and HLA in healthy donors. Study results and limitations: HLA restriction was apparent for most CMV-associated TCR beta chains in a later analysis. The authors later found HLA-associated TCR beta chains more clonally expanded than equally common others. Previous analysis showed most TCR beta V segments were productive about 90% or about 30% of the time. Cytomegalovirus status was reportedly diagnosed by the classifier with high specificity and sensitivity.

In the case of this clone: Its antigen is not known.

With 60 Vbeta and 13 Jbeta primers, the PCR was carried out. Assay used: immunoSEQ multiplex PCR; TCRdb lists only in-frame clones, some missing. The sample table sets out tens of thousands of clones. The specimen was PBMCs. This TCR derives from a man aged 40-55 years in good health and CMV-seropositive.

In DNA form, the CDR3 reads TGTGCCAGCAGTTCGACAGGGGGCCAACATGAAACCCAGTACTTC. This translates into CASSSTGGQHETQYF. This chain uses TRBV28 with TRBJ2-5, with 10 bases fitting TRBD1. The CDR3 has 15 amino acids. Unmatched junction bases numbered 10, after V lost 4 bases and J lost 8 bases. Germline CDR1 reads MDHEN; CDR2 reads SYDVKM.